The 10 T cell receptor beta chains below come from one sample, sequenced in a study of blood T cell repertoires in COVID-19. Sequencing used immunoSEQ multiplex PCR; TCRdb keeps in-frame clones, though not all of them. The sample consists of 60,000 to 85,000 clones, 89% of them appearing once. The sequenced material came from peripheral blood. These receptors all come from a woman aged 45 to 65 with active COVID-19.

The V call is TRBV28, the J call TRBJ2-6; D possibly corresponds to TRBD1 (6 bases). Between the trimmed V and J ends, which lost 6 bases and 2 bases, there was a span of 11 bases. Germline V lookup: CDR1 MDHEN, CDR2 SYDVKM. This CDR3 contains 15 residues. In nucleotides, the CDR3 is TGTGCCAGCAGATTAAGGGGGACTGGGGCCAACGTCCTGACTTTC. Translating gives CASRLRGTGANVLTF.

The chain carries TRBV27 and TRBJ2-4; 9 bases agree with TRBD2. Germline V gene sequence: CDR1 MNHEY, CDR2 SMNVEV (reference sequence). V gave up 2 bases and J gave up 8 bases; unmatched junction bases: 4. This CDR3 region has 14 residues. The CDR3 protein is CASSLGSGSYIQYF. For the CDR3, the DNA is TGTGCCAGCAGTTTAGGTAGCGGGAGTTACATTCAGTACTTC.

The rearrangement joins TRBV7-9 to TRBJ2-7, with TRBD2 matching over 13 bases. J lost 1 base, V lost 5 bases, and 2 bases had no gene match. CDR1 and CDR2 (germline): SEHNR, FQNEAQ (reference sequence). This CDR3 is built from 15 residues. The CDR3 is CASSKGLAGSYEQYF. The CDR3 DNA follows: TGTGCCAGCAGCAAGGGACTAGCGGGGTCCTACGAGCAGTACTTC.

This clone was seen only a few times. The rearrangement joins TRBV5-6 to TRBJ1-2; 9 bases agree with TRBD1. V lost 4 bases to trimming and J lost 4 bases; unmatched junction nucleotides: 14. This CDR3 has 17 residues. Germline CDR1 SGHDT, CDR2 YYEEEE. The CDR3, as DNA: TGTGCCAGCAGCCGAATAACAGGGGGCGCTCGGTTCTATGGCTACACCTTC. It codes for CASSRITGGARFYGYTF.

As for this clone: The conserved phenylalanine or tryptophan normally closing the CDR3 is absent here, so this likely arose from a read error. No DNA is shown, since the ends of the CDR3 on it are uncertain; the CDR3 is the one TCRdb lists. This chain connects TRBV7-7 to TRBJ1-1; no check of the table's D call, TRBD1, against the DNA was made. The CDR3 is 13 residues long, ends included. Germline V gene sequence: CDR1 SSHAT, CDR2 FNYEAQ (reference sequence). This chain's CDR3 is CASSSDRNTEAFS.

V gene TRBV7-9 combines with J gene TRBJ2-7, with 8 bases fitting TRBD2. The V segment lost 5 bases and the J segment 4 bases; nucleotides outside the gene matches: 10. Germline V lookup: CDR1 SEHNR, CDR2 FQNEAQ (reference sequence). The CDR3 is 15 amino acids. CDR3: CASSPGGGLGYEQYF. Here the CDR3 DNA reads TGTGCCAGCAGCCCCGGGGGGGGGCTTGGATACGAGCAGTACTTC.

This chain connects TRBV6-5 to TRBJ2-7, with TRBD2 identical over 9 bases. The V gene's germline CDR1 is MNHEY and CDR2 SVGAGI. Germline trimming cut 8 bases from V and 1 base from J; bases unmatched to any gene: 6. The CDR3 consists of 14 residues. In DNA form, the CDR3 reads TGTGCCAGCGGGTCTAGCGGGAATTCCTACGAGCAGTACTTC. It translates to CASGSSGNSYEQYF.

V gene TRBV6-5 combines with J gene TRBJ2-7; 7 nucleotides agree with TRBD1. J gave up 0 bases and V 0 bases, and 5 bases lay outside the gene matches. This CDR3 is 16 amino acids long. Germline CDR1 MNHEY, CDR2 SVGAGI. The CDR3 sequence is CASSYSTGQASYEQYF. The CDR3 bases are TGTGCCAGCAGTTACTCGACCGGACAGGCCTCCTACGAGCAGTACTTC.

The table lists this clone with a count of one. The rearrangement uses TRBV2 and TRBJ2-7; D perhaps matches TRBD2 (6 bases). Trimming shortened V by 6 bases and J by 4 bases, and 19 bases separated the two germline ends. The CDR3 loop spans 15 amino acids. Per germline, CDR1 SNHLY and CDR2 FYNNEI. CDR3 protein: CASRWDWRDGYEQYF. The CDR3 region has the DNA TGTGCCAGCAGATGGGACTGGCGGGACGGGTACGAGCAGTACTTC.

The genes are TRBV5-4 and TRBJ2-5; 12 nucleotides agree with TRBD2. V was pared by 10 bases and J by 2 bases, with 9 bases of the junction left unmatched. The CDR3 sequence is 15 residues long. The V gene's germline CDR1 is SGHNT and CDR2 YYREEE (reference sequence). CDR3 DNA: TGTGCCTTAAGTGCTAGCGGGAGGGAACAAGAGACCCAGTACTTC. It encodes CALSASGREQETQYF.